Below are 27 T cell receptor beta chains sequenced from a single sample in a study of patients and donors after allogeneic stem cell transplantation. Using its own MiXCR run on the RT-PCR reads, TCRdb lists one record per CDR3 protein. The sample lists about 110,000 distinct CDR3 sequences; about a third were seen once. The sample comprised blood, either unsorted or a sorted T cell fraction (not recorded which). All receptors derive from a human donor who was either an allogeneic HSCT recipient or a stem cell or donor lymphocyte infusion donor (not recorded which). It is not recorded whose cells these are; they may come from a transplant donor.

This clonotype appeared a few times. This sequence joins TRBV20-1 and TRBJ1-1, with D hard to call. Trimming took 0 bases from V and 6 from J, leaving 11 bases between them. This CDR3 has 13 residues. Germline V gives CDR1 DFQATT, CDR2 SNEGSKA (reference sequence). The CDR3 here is CSARDPMGAEAFF. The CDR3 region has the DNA TGCAGTGCTAGAGACCCTATGGGCGCTGAAGCTTTCTTT.

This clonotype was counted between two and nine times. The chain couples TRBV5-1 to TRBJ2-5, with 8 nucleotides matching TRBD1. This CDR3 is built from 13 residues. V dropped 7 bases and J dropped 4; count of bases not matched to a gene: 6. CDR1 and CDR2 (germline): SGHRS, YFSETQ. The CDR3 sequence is CASWTGMGETQYF. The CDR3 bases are TGCGCCAGCTGGACAGGGATGGGAGAGACCCAGTACTTC.

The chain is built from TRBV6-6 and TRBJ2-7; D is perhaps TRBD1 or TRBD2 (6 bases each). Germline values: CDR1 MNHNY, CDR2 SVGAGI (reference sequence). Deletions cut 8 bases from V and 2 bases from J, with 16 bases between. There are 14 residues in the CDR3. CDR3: CASGRGVSAYEQYF. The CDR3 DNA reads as TGTGCCAGCGGAAGGGGGGTTTCAGCCTACGAGCAGTACTTC.

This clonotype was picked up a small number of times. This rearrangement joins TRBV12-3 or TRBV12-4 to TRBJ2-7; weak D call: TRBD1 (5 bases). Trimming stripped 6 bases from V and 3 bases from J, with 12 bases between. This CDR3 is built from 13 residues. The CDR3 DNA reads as TGTGCCAGCAGCGACAGTAATCACTACGAGCAGTACTTC. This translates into CASSDSNHYEQYF.

CDR3 DNA sequence: TGCAGCGTTGAACCGTTCAGCCCGGGACTCCAATACAATGAGCAGTTCTTC. Amino acid sequence: CSVEPFSPGLQYNEQFF. J is TRBJ2-1 and V is TRBV29-1, with D possibly being TRBD2 (6 bases). This CDR3 region has 17 residues. CDR1 is SQVTM, CDR2 ANQGSEA, per germline. Trimming took 2 bases from V and 4 from J, leaving 21 bases between them.

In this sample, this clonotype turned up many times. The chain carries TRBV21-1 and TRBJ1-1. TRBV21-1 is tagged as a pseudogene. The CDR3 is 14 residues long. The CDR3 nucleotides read TGTGCCAGCAGCAAACACCTCGTGCACACTGAAGCTTTCTTT. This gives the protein CASSKHLVHTEAFF.

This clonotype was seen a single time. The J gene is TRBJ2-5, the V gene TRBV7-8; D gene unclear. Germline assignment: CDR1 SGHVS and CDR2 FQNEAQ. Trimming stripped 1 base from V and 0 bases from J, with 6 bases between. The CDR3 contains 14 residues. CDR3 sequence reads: CASSLVSHQETQYF. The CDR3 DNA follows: TGTGCCAGCAGCTTAGTCAGCCACCAAGAGACCCAGTACTTC. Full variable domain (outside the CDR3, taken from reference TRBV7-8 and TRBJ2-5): GAGVSQSPRYKVAKRGQDVALRCDPISGHVSLFWYQQALGQGPEFLTYFQNEAQLDKSGLPSDRFFAERPEGSVSTLKIQRTQQEDSAVYLCASSLVSHQETQYFGPGTRLLVL.

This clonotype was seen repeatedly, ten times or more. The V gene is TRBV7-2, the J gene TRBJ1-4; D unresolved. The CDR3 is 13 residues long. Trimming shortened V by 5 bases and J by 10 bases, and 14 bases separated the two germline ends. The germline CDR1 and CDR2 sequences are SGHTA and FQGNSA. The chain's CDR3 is CASSLGRRGKLFF. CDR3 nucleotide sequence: TGTGCCAGCAGCCTAGGGAGGCGTGGAAAACTGTTTTTT.

The CDR3 loop is CASGYGTTGTDTQYF. The CDR3 nucleotides read TGTGCCTCCGGTTATGGGACTACCGGCACAGATACGCAGTATTTT. V is TRBV19 and J is TRBJ2-3; 7 bases align to TRBD2. This CDR3 contains 15 residues. Germline loops: CDR1 LNHDA, CDR2 SQIVND (reference sequence). Losses at the gene ends were 11 bases for V and 1 base for J; bases not matched to a gene: 12.

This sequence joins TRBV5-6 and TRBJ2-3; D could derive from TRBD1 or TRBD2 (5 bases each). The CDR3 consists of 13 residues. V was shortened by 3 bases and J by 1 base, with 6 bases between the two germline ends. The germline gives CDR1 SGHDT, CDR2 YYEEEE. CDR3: CASSWDRTDTQYF. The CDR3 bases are TGTGCCAGCAGCTGGGACCGCACAGATACGCAGTATTTT.

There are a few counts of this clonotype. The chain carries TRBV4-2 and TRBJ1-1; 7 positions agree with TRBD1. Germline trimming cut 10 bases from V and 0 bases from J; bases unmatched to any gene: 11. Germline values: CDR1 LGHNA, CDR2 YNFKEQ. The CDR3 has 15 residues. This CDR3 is CATSEGGSLNTEAFF. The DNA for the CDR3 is TGTGCCACCTCAGAAGGGGGCAGCCTGAACACTGAAGCTTTCTTT.

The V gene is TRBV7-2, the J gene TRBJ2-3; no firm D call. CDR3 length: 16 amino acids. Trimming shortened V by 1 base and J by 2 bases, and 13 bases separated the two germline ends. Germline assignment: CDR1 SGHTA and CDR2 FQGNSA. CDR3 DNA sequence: TGTGCCAGCAGCTTAGATGGTATCATCTACACAGATACGCAGTATTTT. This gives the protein CASSLDGIIYTDTQYF.

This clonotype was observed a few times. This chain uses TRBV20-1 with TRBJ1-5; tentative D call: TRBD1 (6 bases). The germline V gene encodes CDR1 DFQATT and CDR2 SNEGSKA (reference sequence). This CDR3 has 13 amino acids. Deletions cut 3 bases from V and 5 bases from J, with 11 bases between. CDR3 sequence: CSASRGADQPQHF. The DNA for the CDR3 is TGCAGTGCTAGCCGGGGGGCGGATCAGCCCCAGCATTTT.

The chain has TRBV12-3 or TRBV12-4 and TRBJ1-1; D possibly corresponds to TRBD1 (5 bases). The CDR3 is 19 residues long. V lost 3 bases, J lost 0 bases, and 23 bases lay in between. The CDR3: CASSFIGHFGGAMNTEAFF. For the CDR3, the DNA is TGTGCCAGCAGTTTTATTGGCCACTTTGGCGGGGCGATGAACACTGAAGCTTTCTTT.

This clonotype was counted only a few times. The CDR3 protein is CASSLGQGSGYTF. Here the CDR3 DNA reads TGTGCCAGCAGTTTAGGTCAGGGATCTGGCTACACCTTC. V and J are TRBV12-3 or TRBV12-4 and TRBJ1-2; TRBD1 is a possible D gene (5 bases). The CDR3 contains 13 residues. V dropped 1 base and J dropped 7 bases, with 10 bases sitting between them.

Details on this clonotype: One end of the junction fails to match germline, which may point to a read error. The CDR3 is CASSLAWSYNSPLHF. The CDR3 nucleotides read TGTGCCAGCAGCCTAGCGTGGTCCTATAATTCACCCCTCCACTTT. This sequence joins TRBV7-2 and TRBJ1-6; D remains ambiguous. CDR3 length: 15 residues. Germline V CDR1 and CDR2: SGHTA, FQGNSA.

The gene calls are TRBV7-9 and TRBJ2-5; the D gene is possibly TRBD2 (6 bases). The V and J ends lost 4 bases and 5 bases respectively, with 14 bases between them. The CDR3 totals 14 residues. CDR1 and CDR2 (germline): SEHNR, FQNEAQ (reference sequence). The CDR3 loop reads CASSSLGGDETQYF. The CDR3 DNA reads TGTGCCAGCAGCTCCCTGGGAGGAGACGAGACCCAGTACTTC.

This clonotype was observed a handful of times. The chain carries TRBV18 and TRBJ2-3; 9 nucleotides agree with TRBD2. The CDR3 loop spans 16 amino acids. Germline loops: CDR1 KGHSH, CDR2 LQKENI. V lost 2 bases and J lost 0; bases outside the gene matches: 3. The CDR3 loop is CASSPSLAGSTDTQYF. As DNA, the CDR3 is TGTGCCAGCTCACCAAGCCTAGCGGGAAGCACAGATACGCAGTATTTT.

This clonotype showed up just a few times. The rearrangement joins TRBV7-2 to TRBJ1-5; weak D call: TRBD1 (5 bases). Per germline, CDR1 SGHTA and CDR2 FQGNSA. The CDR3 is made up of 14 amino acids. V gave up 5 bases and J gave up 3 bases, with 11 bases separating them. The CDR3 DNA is TGTGCCAGCAGCGTGACAGCTCTCAATCAGCCCCAGCATTTT. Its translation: CASSVTALNQPQHF.

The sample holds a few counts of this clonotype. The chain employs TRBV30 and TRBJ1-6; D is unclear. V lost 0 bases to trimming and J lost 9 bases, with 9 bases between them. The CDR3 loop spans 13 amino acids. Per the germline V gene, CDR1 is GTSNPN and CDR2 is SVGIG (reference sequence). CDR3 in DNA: TGTGCCTGGAGTGTCGATAGTTTTTCACCCCTCCACTTT. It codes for CAWSVDSFSPLHF.

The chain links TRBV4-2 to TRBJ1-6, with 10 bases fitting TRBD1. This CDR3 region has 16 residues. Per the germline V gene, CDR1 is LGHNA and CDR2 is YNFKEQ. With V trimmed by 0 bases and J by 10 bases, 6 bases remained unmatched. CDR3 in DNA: TGTGCCAGCAGCCAAGACACCGGGACAGGGGTATCACCCCTCCACTTT. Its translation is CASSQDTGTGVSPLHF.

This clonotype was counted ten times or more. The CDR3 DNA reads TGCAGTGCTACGCGGGCCTTCCTCAAGGAAAAACTGTTTTTT. Amino acids: CSATRAFLKEKLFF. The chain recombines TRBV20-1 with TRBJ1-4, with no clear D. V was trimmed by 4 bases and J by 8 bases, leaving 17 bases between them. The CDR3 covers 14 residues. Germline V CDR1 and CDR2: DFQATT, SNEGSKA (reference sequence).

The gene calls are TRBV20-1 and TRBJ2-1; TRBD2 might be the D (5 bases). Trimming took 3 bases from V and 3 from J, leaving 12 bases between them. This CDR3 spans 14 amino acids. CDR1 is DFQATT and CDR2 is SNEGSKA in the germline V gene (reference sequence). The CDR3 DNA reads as TGCAGTGCTAGTCGGACTCAAATCTACAATGAGCAGTTCTTC. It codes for CSASRTQIYNEQFF.

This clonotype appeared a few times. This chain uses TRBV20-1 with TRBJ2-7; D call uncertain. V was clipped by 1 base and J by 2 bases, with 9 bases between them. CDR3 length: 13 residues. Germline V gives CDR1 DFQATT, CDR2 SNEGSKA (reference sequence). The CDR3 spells CSARGSFPYEQYF. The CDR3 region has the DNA TGCAGTGCTAGAGGCAGCTTTCCCTACGAGCAGTACTTC.

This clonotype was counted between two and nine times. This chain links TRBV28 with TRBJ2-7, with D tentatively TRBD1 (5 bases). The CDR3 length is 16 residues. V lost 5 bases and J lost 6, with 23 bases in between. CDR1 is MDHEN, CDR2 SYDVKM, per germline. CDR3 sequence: CASSLTQGSYSLEQYF. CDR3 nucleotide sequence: TGTGCCAGCAGTCTAACCCAGGGATCCTATTCACTCGAGCAGTACTTC.

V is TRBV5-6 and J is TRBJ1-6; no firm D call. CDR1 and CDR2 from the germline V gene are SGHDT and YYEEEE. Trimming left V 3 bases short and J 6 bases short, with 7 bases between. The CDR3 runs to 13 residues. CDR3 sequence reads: CASSSGFNSPLHF. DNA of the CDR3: TGTGCCAGCAGCTCGGGATTTAATTCACCCCTCCACTTT.

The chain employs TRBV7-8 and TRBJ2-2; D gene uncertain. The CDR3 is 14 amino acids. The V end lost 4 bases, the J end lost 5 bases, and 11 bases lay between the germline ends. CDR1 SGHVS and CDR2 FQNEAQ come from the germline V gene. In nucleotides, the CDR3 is TGTGCCAGCAGCTCATTCCCAAGGACCGGGGAGCTGTTTTTT. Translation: CASSSFPRTGELFF.